This T cell receptor beta chain was sequenced in a study of T cell clones after liver transplantation. Study details: TCRbeta sequencing after a pre-transplant mixed lymphocyte reaction identified graft-donor-reactive clones, later tracked in post-transplant blood. HCV positivity affected three of eight recipients; the rest lacked autoimmune or viral indications.

Libraries were prepared by immunoSEQ multiplex PCR; TCRdb keeps only in-frame clonotypes and omits some of them. The table has 95,000 to 110,000 clones, approximately 79% seen once; the top ten hold approximately 3%. Trimming left V 4 bases short and J 0 bases short, with 14 bases between. This CDR3 has 16 amino acids. Per the germline V gene, CDR1 is LGHNA and CDR2 is YNFKEQ. In regard to this clone: Antigen specificity is unknown.

Study results and caveats: The donor-reactive repertoire was only partly measurable in a couple of subjects, lacking donor cells. Small, mixed patient groups and varying post-transplant times limit these conclusions.

This rearrangement joins TRBV4-2 to TRBJ2-3; the D gene is possibly TRBD2 (6 bases). This TCR came from a human patient who received a liver transplant. Some of the T cells may derive from the graft donor. This specimen consisted of CD4+ T cells from blood, obtained around 50 months after liver transplant. This CDR3 is CASSPRGGSSTDTQYF. The CDR3 DNA follows: TGTGCCAGCAGCCCAAGGGGAGGATCTAGCACAGATACGCAGTATTTT.